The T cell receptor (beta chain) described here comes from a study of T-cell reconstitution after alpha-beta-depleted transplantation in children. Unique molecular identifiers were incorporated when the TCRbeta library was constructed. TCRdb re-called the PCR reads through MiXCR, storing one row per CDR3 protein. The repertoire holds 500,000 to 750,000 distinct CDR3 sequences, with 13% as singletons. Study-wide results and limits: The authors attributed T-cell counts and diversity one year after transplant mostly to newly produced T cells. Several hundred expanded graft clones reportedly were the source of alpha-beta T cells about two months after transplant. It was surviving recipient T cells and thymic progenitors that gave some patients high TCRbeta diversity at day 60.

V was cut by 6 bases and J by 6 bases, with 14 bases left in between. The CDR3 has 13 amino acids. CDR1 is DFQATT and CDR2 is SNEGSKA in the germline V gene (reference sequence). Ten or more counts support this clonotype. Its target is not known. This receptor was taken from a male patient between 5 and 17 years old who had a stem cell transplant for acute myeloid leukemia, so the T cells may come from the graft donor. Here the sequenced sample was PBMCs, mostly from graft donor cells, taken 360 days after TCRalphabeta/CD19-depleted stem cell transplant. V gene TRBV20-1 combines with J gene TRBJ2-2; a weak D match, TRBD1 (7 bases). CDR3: CSAGAGGPGELFF. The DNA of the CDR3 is TGCAGTGCCGGGGCAGGGGGGCCCGGGGAGCTGTTTTTT.